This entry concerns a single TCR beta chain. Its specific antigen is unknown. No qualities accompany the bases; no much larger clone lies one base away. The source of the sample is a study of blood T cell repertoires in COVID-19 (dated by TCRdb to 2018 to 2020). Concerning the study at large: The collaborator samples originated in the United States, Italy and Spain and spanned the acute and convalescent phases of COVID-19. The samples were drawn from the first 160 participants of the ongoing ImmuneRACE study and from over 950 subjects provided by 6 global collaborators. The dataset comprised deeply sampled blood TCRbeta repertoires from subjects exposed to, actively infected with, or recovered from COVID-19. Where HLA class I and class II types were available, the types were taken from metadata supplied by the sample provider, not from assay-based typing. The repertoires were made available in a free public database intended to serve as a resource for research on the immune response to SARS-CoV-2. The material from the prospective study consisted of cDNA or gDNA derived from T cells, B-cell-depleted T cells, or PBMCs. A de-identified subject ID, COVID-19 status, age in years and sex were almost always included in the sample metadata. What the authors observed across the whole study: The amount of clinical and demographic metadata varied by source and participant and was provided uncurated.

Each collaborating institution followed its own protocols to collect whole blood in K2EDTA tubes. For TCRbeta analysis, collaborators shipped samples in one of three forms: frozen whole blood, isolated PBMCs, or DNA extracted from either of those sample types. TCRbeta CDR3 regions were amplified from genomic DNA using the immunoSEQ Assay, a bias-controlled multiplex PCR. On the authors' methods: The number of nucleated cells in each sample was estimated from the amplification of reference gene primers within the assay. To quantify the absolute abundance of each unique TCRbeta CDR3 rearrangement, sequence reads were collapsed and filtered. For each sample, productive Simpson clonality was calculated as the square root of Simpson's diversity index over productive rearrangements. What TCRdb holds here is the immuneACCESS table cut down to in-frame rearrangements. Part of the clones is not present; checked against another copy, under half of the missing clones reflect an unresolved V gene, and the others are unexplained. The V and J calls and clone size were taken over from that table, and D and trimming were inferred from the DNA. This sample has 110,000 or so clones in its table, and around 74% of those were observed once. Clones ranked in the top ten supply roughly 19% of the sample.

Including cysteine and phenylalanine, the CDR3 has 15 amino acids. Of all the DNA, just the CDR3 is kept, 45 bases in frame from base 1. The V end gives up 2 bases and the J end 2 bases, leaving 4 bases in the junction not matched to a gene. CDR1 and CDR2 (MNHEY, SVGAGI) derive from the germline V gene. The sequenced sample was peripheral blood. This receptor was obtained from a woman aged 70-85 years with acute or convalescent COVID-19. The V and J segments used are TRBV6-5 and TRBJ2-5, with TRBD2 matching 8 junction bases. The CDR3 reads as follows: CASSYGGLGQETQYF. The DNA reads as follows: TGTGCCAGCAGTTACGGGGGACTAGGACAAGAGACCCAGTACTTC.